The rows below give T cell receptor beta chains drawn from one sample of a study of OX40 agonist ivuxolimab in advanced cancers. Only in-frame clones appear in the TCRdb table, and some are missing; sequencing was by immunoSEQ multiplex PCR. The sample records roughly 70,000 clones, about nine tenths being singletons. The sequencing used CD4+ or CD8+ T cells sorted from blood, collected in a trial of the OX40 agonist ivuxolimab. The receptor set was obtained from an adult with an advanced solid tumor such as melanoma, head and neck, liver or kidney cancer. CDR3s include the opening cysteine and the closing phenylalanine or tryptophan. Each record gives: J gene, clone size, CDR3 length, V gene, D gene, CDR3 protein, CDR3 DNA. D genes are given only for firm matches. Not all rows give a size; the values are once, few, many and, for expanded clones, a class.

j_gene: TRBJ2-5
abundance: NA
len: 13
v_gene: TRBV5-4
d_gene: NA
CDR3aa: CASSPQGWETQYF
CDR3nt: TGTGCCAGCAGCCCACAGGGTTGGGAGACCCAGTACTTC

j_gene: TRBJ2-7
abundance: NA
len: 13
v_gene: TRBV6-5
d_gene: TRBD1
CDR3aa: CASRRTGSYEQYF
CDR3nt: TGTGCCAGCAGAAGGACAGGATCCTACGAGCAGTACTTC

j_gene: TRBJ2-3
abundance: NA
len: 16
v_gene: TRBV28
d_gene: TRBD2
CDR3aa: CASSSIAGAGTDTQYF
CDR3nt: TGTGCCAGCAGTTCGATAGCGGGAGCGGGCACAGATACGCAGTATTTT

j_gene: TRBJ1-1
abundance: NA
len: 15
v_gene: TRBV6-6
d_gene: TRBD1
CDR3aa: CASSLWTGGTTEAFF
CDR3nt: TGTGCCAGCAGTCTATGGACAGGGGGCACCACTGAAGCTTTCTTT

j_gene: TRBJ1-4
abundance: NA
len: 18
v_gene: TRBV11-2
d_gene: NA
CDR3aa: CASSSRYRAAATNEKLFF
CDR3nt: TGTGCCAGCAGCTCCCGATACAGGGCCGCTGCAACTAATGAAAAACTGTTTTTT

j_gene: TRBJ1-5
abundance: once
len: 15
v_gene: TRBV10-3
d_gene: NA
CDR3aa: CAIRADGGDNQPQHF
CDR3nt: TGTGCCATCAGGGCCGATGGGGGGGACAATCAGCCCCAGCATTTT

j_gene: TRBJ2-7
abundance: NA
len: 16
v_gene: TRBV28
d_gene: NA
CDR3aa: CASSPLGSPTPYEQYF
CDR3nt: TGTGCCAGCAGTCCCCTCGGGTCTCCAACCCCCTACGAGCAGTACTTC

j_gene: TRBJ2-7
abundance: NA
len: 15
v_gene: TRBV2
d_gene: NA
CDR3aa: CASSEGTTGSYEQYF
CDR3nt: TGTGCCAGCAGTGAAGGGACGACGGGGTCCTACGAGCAGTACTTC

j_gene: TRBJ2-7
abundance: NA
len: 15
v_gene: TRBV5-4
d_gene: TRBD1
CDR3aa: CASSAGTGATYEQYF
CDR3nt: TGTGCCAGCAGCGCAGGGACAGGGGCAACCTACGAGCAGTACTTC

j_gene: TRBJ2-7
abundance: NA
len: 13
v_gene: TRBV27
d_gene: NA
CDR3aa: CASSFGEPYEQYF
CDR3nt: TGTGCCAGCAGTTTCGGGGAGCCCTACGAGCAGTACTTC

j_gene: TRBJ1-4
abundance: once
len: 14
v_gene: TRBV7-9
d_gene: NA
CDR3aa: CASSLARGNEKLFF
CDR3nt: TGTGCCAGCAGCTTAGCCAGGGGTAATGAAAAACTGTTTTTT

j_gene: TRBJ2-5
abundance: NA
len: 13
v_gene: TRBV6-4
d_gene: NA
CDR3aa: CASSEGFGETQYF
CDR3nt: TGTGCCAGCAGTGAGGGCTTCGGAGAGACCCAGTACTTC

j_gene: TRBJ2-5
abundance: NA
len: 14
v_gene: TRBV7-2
d_gene: NA
CDR3aa: CASSLAGWGETQYF
CDR3nt: TGTGCCAGCAGCTTAGCGGGATGGGGTGAGACCCAGTACTTC

j_gene: TRBJ1-5
abundance: NA
len: 14
v_gene: TRBV6-5
d_gene: TRBD1
CDR3aa: CASSYRQGYQPQHF
CDR3nt: TGTGCCAGCAGTTACCGACAGGGCTATCAGCCCCAGCATTTT

j_gene: TRBJ2-5
abundance: NA
len: 13
v_gene: TRBV2
d_gene: NA
CDR3aa: CASSEEGLRTQYF
CDR3nt: TGTGCCAGCAGTGAAGAGGGGCTGCGGACCCAGTACTTC

j_gene: TRBJ2-1
abundance: few
len: 15
v_gene: TRBV5-1
d_gene: NA
CDR3aa: CASSLVAGFNNEQFF
CDR3nt: TGCGCCAGCAGCTTGGTTGCGGGATTCAACAATGAGCAGTTCTTC

j_gene: TRBJ2-1
abundance: few
len: 13
v_gene: TRBV10-3
d_gene: NA
CDR3aa: CAISEVVAGEQFF
CDR3nt: TGTGCCATCAGTGAAGTAGTAGCCGGGGAGCAGTTCTTC

j_gene: TRBJ2-5
abundance: NA
len: 16
v_gene: TRBV28
d_gene: TRBD1
CDR3aa: CASSTPGQGGYETQYF
CDR3nt: TGTGCCAGCAGTACGCCGGGACAGGGTGGTTATGAGACCCAGTACTTC

j_gene: TRBJ1-5
abundance: NA
len: 14
v_gene: TRBV27
d_gene: TRBD1
CDR3aa: CASSLWGQNQPQHF
CDR3nt: TGTGCCAGCAGTTTATGGGGACAGAATCAGCCCCAGCATTTT

j_gene: TRBJ2-5
abundance: NA
len: 15
v_gene: TRBV6-4
d_gene: TRBD2
CDR3aa: CASSESSGTPGAQYF
CDR3nt: TGTGCCAGCAGTGAGTCTAGCGGGACGCCGGGGGCCCAGTACTTC

j_gene: TRBJ2-2
abundance: NA
len: 15
v_gene: TRBV6-1
d_gene: NA
CDR3aa: CASSLYREWSGELFF
CDR3nt: TGTGCCAGCAGCCTATACAGGGAGTGGTCCGGGGAGCTGTTTTTT

j_gene: TRBJ2-2
abundance: NA
len: 14
v_gene: TRBV5-8
d_gene: NA
CDR3aa: CASSRIFGTGELFF
CDR3nt: TGTGCCAGCAGCCGGATTTTTGGGACCGGGGAGCTGTTTTTT

j_gene: TRBJ2-5
abundance: NA
len: 15
v_gene: TRBV7-3
d_gene: TRBD2
CDR3aa: CASSRRAGDLETQYF
CDR3nt: TGTGCCAGCAGCCGGCGAGCGGGAGACTTAGAGACCCAGTACTTC

j_gene: TRBJ2-1
abundance: NA
len: 14
v_gene: TRBV6-5
d_gene: TRBD2
CDR3aa: CASSAPPGGGSQFF
CDR3nt: TGTGCCAGCAGTGCGCCACCCGGGGGGGGATCGCAGTTCTTC

j_gene: TRBJ1-5
abundance: NA
len: 15
v_gene: TRBV2
d_gene: NA
CDR3aa: CASSELEGEIKPQHF
CDR3nt: TGTGCCAGCAGTGAACTAGAGGGGGAAATAAAGCCCCAGCATTTT

j_gene: TRBJ2-4
abundance: NA
len: 12
v_gene: TRBV11-3
d_gene: NA
CDR3aa: CASSLGAGPKYF
CDR3nt: TGTGCCAGCAGCTTAGGGGCCGGGCCCAAGTACTTC

j_gene: TRBJ2-2
abundance: NA
len: 16
v_gene: TRBV30
d_gene: TRBD2
CDR3aa: CACNKGLAGGTGELFF
CDR3nt: TGTGCCTGTAACAAGGGACTAGCGGGAGGAACCGGGGAGCTGTTTTTT

j_gene: TRBJ2-5
abundance: NA
len: 14
v_gene: TRBV10-3
d_gene: NA
CDR3aa: CAISELGVQETQYF
CDR3nt: TGTGCCATCAGTGAGCTTGGGGTCCAAGAGACCCAGTACTTC

j_gene: TRBJ2-5
abundance: once
len: 15
v_gene: TRBV19
d_gene: NA
CDR3aa: CASSIGAGVGETQYF
CDR3nt: TGTGCCAGTAGTATAGGGGCAGGAGTGGGAGAGACCCAGTACTTC

j_gene: TRBJ1-1
abundance: NA
len: 15
v_gene: TRBV19
d_gene: TRBD1
CDR3aa: CASSLDRAGNTEAFF
CDR3nt: TGTGCCAGTAGTCTTGACAGGGCGGGGAACACTGAAGCTTTCTTT

j_gene: TRBJ1-1
abundance: NA
len: 15
v_gene: TRBV19
d_gene: NA
CDR3aa: CASSTGQLRNTEAFF
CDR3nt: TGTGCCAGTAGTACCGGACAGCTCCGGAACACTGAAGCTTTCTTT

j_gene: TRBJ2-2
abundance: NA
len: 16
v_gene: TRBV7-2
d_gene: NA
CDR3aa: CASSSPLAQSPGELFF
CDR3nt: TGTGCCAGCAGCTCCCCGTTAGCCCAGTCCCCCGGGGAGCTGTTTTTT

j_gene: TRBJ2-4
abundance: NA
len: 14
v_gene: TRBV28
d_gene: NA
CDR3aa: CASSSHMGGNIQYF
CDR3nt: TGTGCCAGCAGTTCACACATGGGGGGTAACATTCAGTACTTC

j_gene: TRBJ1-1
abundance: NA
len: 15
v_gene: TRBV14
d_gene: NA
CDR3aa: CASSPSTWGGGEAFF
CDR3nt: TGTGCCAGCAGCCCCTCAACGTGGGGAGGTGGTGAAGCTTTCTTT

j_gene: TRBJ1-2
abundance: NA
len: 16
v_gene: TRBV2
d_gene: TRBD1
CDR3aa: CASSYSGTGINYGYTF
CDR3nt: TGTGCCAGCAGTTACTCCGGGACAGGCATTAACTATGGCTACACCTTC

j_gene: TRBJ2-7
abundance: NA
len: 16
v_gene: TRBV19
d_gene: TRBD1
CDR3aa: CASSITSGQGRSEQYF
CDR3nt: TGTGCCAGTTCCATTACCTCGGGACAGGGACGGTCCGAGCAGTACTTC

j_gene: TRBJ2-3
abundance: NA
len: 13
v_gene: TRBV5-1
d_gene: NA
CDR3aa: CASSLGGADTQYF
CDR3nt: TGCGCCAGCAGCTTGGGAGGGGCAGATACGCAGTATTTT

j_gene: TRBJ1-2
abundance: NA
len: 12
v_gene: TRBV27
d_gene: NA
CDR3aa: CATLGRNYGYTF
CDR3nt: TGTGCCACCCTTGGCCGGAACTATGGCTACACCTTC

j_gene: TRBJ2-7
abundance: NA
len: 16
v_gene: TRBV2
d_gene: TRBD2
CDR3aa: CASRETSGRSLYEQYF
CDR3nt: TGTGCCAGCAGAGAGACTAGCGGGAGGTCTCTCTACGAGCAGTACTTC

j_gene: TRBJ2-3
abundance: NA
len: 16
v_gene: TRBV9
d_gene: NA
CDR3aa: CASSVAGNWGTDTQYF
CDR3nt: TGTGCCAGCAGCGTAGCTGGGAACTGGGGCACAGATACGCAGTATTTT

j_gene: TRBJ1-2
abundance: NA
len: 17
v_gene: TRBV15
d_gene: NA
CDR3aa: CATSRLYRPRDNYGYTF
CDR3nt: TGTGCCACCAGCAGACTGTATCGGCCCCGGGACAACTATGGCTACACCTTC